Included here is one T cell receptor (beta chain) sequence, with context. The source of the sample is a study of blood T cell repertoires in COVID-19. The CDR3 extends over 16 amino acids. Germline lookup yields CDR1 MNHEY and CDR2 SVGEGT. The ends lost 5 bases at V and 1 base at J; junction bases unmatched: 9. Measured with immunoSEQ multiplex PCR; TCRdb has only the in-frame clones, and not every one. This sample has about 260,000 clones, with approximately 83% found just once. Input material: peripheral blood. This rearrangement joins TRBV6-2 or TRBV6-3 to TRBJ1-1, with 8 positions matching TRBD1. The receptor comes from a human donor in a cohort sampled during active COVID-19. The CDR3 nucleotides are TGTGCCAGCAGTGAGTATTCCGGGACAGGGAACACTGAAGCTTTCTTT. Protein sequence: CASSEYSGTGNTEAFF.